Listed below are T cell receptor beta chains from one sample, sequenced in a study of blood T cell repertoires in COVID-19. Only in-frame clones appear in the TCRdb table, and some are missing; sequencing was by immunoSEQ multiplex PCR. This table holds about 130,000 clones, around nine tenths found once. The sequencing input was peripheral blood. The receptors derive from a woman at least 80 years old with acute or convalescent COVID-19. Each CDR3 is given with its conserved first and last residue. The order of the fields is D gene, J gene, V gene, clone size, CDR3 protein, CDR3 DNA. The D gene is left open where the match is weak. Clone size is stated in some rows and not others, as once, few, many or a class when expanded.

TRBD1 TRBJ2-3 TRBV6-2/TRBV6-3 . CASSPGQGRMNTDTQYF TGTGCCAGCAGTCCGGGACAGGGACGAATGAACACAGATACGCAGTATTTT
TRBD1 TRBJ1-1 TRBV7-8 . CASSLGQALMNTEAFF TGTGCCAGCAGCCTAGGACAGGCGCTCATGAACACTGAAGCTTTCTTT
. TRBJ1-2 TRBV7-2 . CASSLLEVYGYTF TGTGCCAGCAGCTTGCTAGAGGTCTATGGCTACACCTTC
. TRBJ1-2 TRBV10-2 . CASRTSREGYGYTF TGCGCCAGCAGGACCTCCAGGGAGGGGTATGGCTACACCTTC
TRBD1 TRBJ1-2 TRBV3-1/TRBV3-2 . CASSQGQGGYGYTF TGTGCCAGCAGCCAAGGACAGGGTGGGTATGGCTACACCTTC
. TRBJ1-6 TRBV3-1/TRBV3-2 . CASSQGQHSPLHF TGTGCCAGCAGCCAGGGACAACATTCACCCCTCCACTTT
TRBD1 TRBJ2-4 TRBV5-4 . CASSMTQGIAKNIQYF TGTGCCAGCAGCATGACACAGGGGATAGCCAAAAACATTCAGTACTTC
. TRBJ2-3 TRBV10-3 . CAISYDTSSTDTQYF TGTGCCATCAGTTACGACACCTCTAGCACAGATACGCAGTATTTT
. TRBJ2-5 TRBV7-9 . CASSLVSPGQETQYF TGTGCCAGCAGCTTAGTCTCCCCCGGCCAAGAGACCCAGTACTTC
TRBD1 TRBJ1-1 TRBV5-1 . CASSLLQGAYTEAFF TGCGCCAGCAGCTTGTTACAGGGGGCTTACACTGAAGCTTTCTTT
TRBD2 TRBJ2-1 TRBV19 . CASRRPGLAGDEQFF TGTGCCAGTAGGCGCCCGGGACTAGCTGGCGATGAGCAGTTCTTC
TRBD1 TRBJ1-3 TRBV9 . CASSPQQGGNTIYF TGTGCCAGCAGCCCTCAACAGGGGGGAAACACCATATATTTT
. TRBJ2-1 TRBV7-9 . CASSLAAGPNEQFF TGTGCCAGCAGCTTAGCTGCAGGGCCCAATGAGCAGTTCTTC
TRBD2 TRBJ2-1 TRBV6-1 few CASSETSGHYNEQFF TGTGCCAGCAGTGAAACTAGCGGACACTACAATGAGCAGTTCTTC
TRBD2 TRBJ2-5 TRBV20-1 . CSASSRILAGGHQETQYF TGCAGTGCTAGTTCCCGTATCTTAGCGGGGGGCCACCAAGAGACCCAGTACTTC
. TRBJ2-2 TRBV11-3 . CASSLGSGNTGELFF TGTGCCAGCAGCTTAGGGTCCGGTAACACCGGGGAGCTGTTTTTT
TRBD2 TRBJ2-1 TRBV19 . CASSPVGLAGGGGEQFF TGTGCCAGTAGTCCCGTAGGACTAGCGGGAGGGGGGGGTGAGCAGTTCTTC
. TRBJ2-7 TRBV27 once CASSTQGREQYF TGTGCCAGCAGTACACAGGGGAGGGAGCAGTACTTC
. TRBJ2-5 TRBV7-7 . CASSLAMGARGTQYF TGTGCTAGCAGCTTAGCTATGGGTGCAAGGGGGACCCAGTACTTC
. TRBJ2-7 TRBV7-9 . CAITAGPPYEQYF TGTGCCATCACGGCGGGACCCCCCTACGAGCAGTACTTC
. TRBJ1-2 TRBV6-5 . CASSSYPRRGYTF TGTGCCAGCAGTTCCTACCCCAGGAGGGGCTACACCTTC
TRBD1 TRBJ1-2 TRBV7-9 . CASSGRQGEGIDGYTF TGTGCCAGCAGCGGTCGACAGGGGGAAGGTATAGATGGCTACACCTTC
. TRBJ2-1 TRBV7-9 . CASSPDSVNEQFF TGTGCCAGCAGCCCTGACTCCGTCAATGAGCAGTTCTTC
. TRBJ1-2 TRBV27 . CASSLSRTDLFNYGYTF TGTGCCAGCAGTTTATCCAGGACAGACCTATTTAACTATGGCTACACCTTC